This T cell receptor (beta chain) emerged from a study of T cells in Graves' hyperthyroidism and ophthalmopathy. Patients with ophthalmopathy all had a Clinical Activity Score of at least 3, a NOSPECS grade of at least 4 and duration under 3 months. Uncontrolled infection, other autoimmune disease, pregnancy or lactation barred patients from enrollment. Whole-study findings and limits: Ophthalmopathy, which appeared later, was predicted by the model a median about 6 months before onset. Blood held most thyroid clonotypes expanded above 0.001 frequency.

Germline assignment: CDR1 SNHLY and CDR2 FYNNEI. Trimming removed 7 bases at V and 2 bases at J, with 12 bases between. The CDR3 spans 13 residues. This clonotype was observed many times. Its target is not known. Amplification of TCR beta CDR3 regions used RNA as the template. During a first-round RT-PCR of the TCR CDR3, the HTBI primer set was used. TCRdb recomputed calls from the multiplex PCR reads with MiXCR, one row per CDR3 protein. The data contain approximately 600,000 distinct CDR3 sequences, 14% of them singletons. This clonotype originated in a woman younger than 35 with Graves' ophthalmopathy. The specimen sequenced was blood. The chain couples TRBV2 to TRBJ2-7; D not certain. The CDR3 coding sequence is TGTGCCAGCATTGTGGGTTATCCCTACGAGCAGTACTTC. Its translation is CASIVGYPYEQYF.